This TCR beta chain was recovered during a study of cytomegalovirus exposure and HLA in healthy donors. Concerning this clone: The antigen remains unidentified.

Researchers ran the PCR with 60 Vbeta and 13 Jbeta primers. Profiled with immunoSEQ multiplex PCR; TCRdb holds only in-frame clones, not every one. The repertoire holds approximately 95,000 clones, with less than 80% as singletons. The V gene lost 3 bases and the J gene lost 5 bases, with 5 bases spanning the gap. The CDR3 consists of 12 residues. Germline V lookup: CDR1 SEHNR, CDR2 FQNEAQ (reference sequence). Study results and caveats: In an earlier analysis, in approximately 570 donors, most V segments appeared productive either ~87% or ~30% of the time.

The rearrangement joins TRBV7-9 to TRBJ2-4; no firm D call. Sample: PBMCs. The sequence came from a woman between 35 and 50 years old in good health and CMV-seropositive. The CDR3 DNA is TGTGCCAGCAGCTTGGGCCAAAACATTCAGTACTTC. Encoded protein: CASSLGQNIQYF. Full variable domain (remainder filled in from reference TRBV7-9 and TRBJ2-4): DTGVSQNPRHKITKRGQNVTFRCDPISEHNRLYWYRQTLGQGPEFLTYFQNEAQLEKSRLLSDRFSAERPKGSFSTLEIQRTEQGDSAMYLCASSLGQNIQYFGAGTRLSVL.